Below, 22 T cell receptor delta chains from the same sample are listed, as sequenced in a study of γδ T cells in repeated Plasmodium falciparum infection. TCRdb re-called clones from the multiplex PCR reads via CATT. The sample comprises 40,000 to 55,000 delta-chain clones, roughly 1.9% of which are singletons, and approximately 25% rests with the top ten. Vgamma9/Vdelta2+ and Vdelta2-negative gammadelta T cells were flow-sorted from PBMC for bulk sequencing. Sample: gamma-delta T cells from blood. These receptors came from a pool of human donors (malaria-infected and uninfected, not separated).

Notes on this clone: TCRdb has a much larger clone's protein, which differs at residue 3 from the translation of this DNA, likely because of a read error; what is shown is the protein translated from the DNA. This rearrangement joins TRDV1 to TRDJ1; 11 bases align to TRDD3. The J gene was missing in TCRdb and was found by matching the end of the DNA to germline. The CDR3 consists of 20 residues. CDR1 is TSWWSYY, CDR2 QGS, per germline. For the CDR3, the DNA is TGTGCTTTTGGGGGAGCCTTCCTGGGGGATACAACGAGGCGGGTCGATAAACTCATCTTT. Its protein product is CAFGGAFLGDTTRRVDKLIF.

Details on this clone: The likely explanation is a read error, given a far larger clone one base away. The same CDR3 also results from other DNA sequences found in this sample. The chain combines TRDV2 with TRDJ1, with 8 bases aligning to TRDD3. Here the J gene was assigned by germline matching of the DNA, as TCRdb has none. V lost 0 bases and J lost 0; bases outside the gene matches: 23. This CDR3 is built from 22 residues. Germline V gene lookup returns CDR1 GEAIGNYY and CDR2 EKD. The CDR3, as DNA: TGTGCCTGTGACACCGTCGTATACACTGGGGGGTCCCCCGAAAAGTACACCGATAAACTCATCTTT. Translation gives CACDTVVYTGGSPEKYTDKLIF.

This clone has more than one count but fewer than ten. The protein TCRdb gives is from a much larger clone and does not agree with this DNA's translation at residue 20, likely a read error; the protein shown here comes from the DNA. This same CDR3 is encoded by further DNA sequences in the sample. The V gene reported is TRDV1; the J gene is uncalled; the table's D call of TRDD3 was not tested on the DNA. CDR3 length equals 23 residues. Germline V gene sequence: CDR1 TSWWSYY, CDR2 QGS. The CDR3 is CALGVPSIPFHSTGGRAQDNLIF. The CDR3 nucleotides read TGTGCTCTTGGGGTTCCGTCTATTCCCTTCCACAGTACTGGGGGGCGAGCCCAGGATAACCTCATCTTT.

Details on this clone: A read error likely explains this, since a far larger clone differs by one base. Other DNA sequences within the sample encode an identical CDR3. The CDR3 sequence is CALGETRGKPFLQYLGDTAYTDKLIF. The DNA of the CDR3 is TGTGCTCTTGGGGAAACGCGGGGGAAACCCTTCCTACAATACCTGGGGGACACCGCGTACACCGATAAACTCATCTTT. J is TRDJ1 and V is TRDV1, with a possible D match to TRDD2 (9 bases). No J gene was available from TCRdb, and it was assigned here by a germline match of the DNA. V was cut by 2 bases and J by 0 bases, with 43 bases left in between. Germline-derived CDR1 and CDR2 are TSWWSYY and QGS. This CDR3 has 26 amino acids.

This clone was seen more than once but under ten times. A far larger clone is one base from this, pointing to a likely read error. Distinct nucleotide sequences in the sample also encode this CDR3. The chain links TRDV1 to TRDJ1, with D perhaps matching TRDD3 (5 bases). Germline matching of the DNA provided the J gene here, since TCRdb leaves it blank. Germline V lookup: CDR1 TSWWSYY, CDR2 QGS. Trimming stripped 6 bases from V and 0 bases from J, with 23 bases between. CDR3 length: 18 amino acids. The chain's CDR3 is CALGGRWVPNPYTDKLIF. The DNA for the CDR3 is TGTGCTCTTGGAGGGCGCTGGGTCCCAAACCCGTACACCGATAAACTCATCTTT.

Many counts were recorded for this clone. The TCRdb protein comes from a much larger clone and disagrees with this DNA's translation at residue 10, likely due to a read error; the protein given here is derived from the DNA. The chain has TRDV2 and TRDJ1; tentative D call: TRDD3 (6 bases). The CDR3 sequence is 15 residues long. CDR1 and CDR2 from the germline V gene are GEAIGNYY and EKD. The V gene lost 3 bases and the J gene lost 4 bases, with 17 bases spanning the gap. The CDR3 spells CACDVVGGQVDKLIF. The DNA of the CDR3 is TGTGCCTGTGACGTGGTGGGGGGCCAAGTCGATAAACTCATCTTT.

In its sample, this clone was seen many times. The junction shows a germline mismatch at one end, possibly a read error. The rearrangement uses TRDV1 and TRDJ1; D remains ambiguous. CDR1 and CDR2 from the germline V gene are TSWWSYY and QGS. The CDR3 consists of 19 residues. The CDR3 coding sequence is TGTGCTCTTGGGAAACTCCCCCCATTCCGTACTGAGATAACCGATAAACTCATCTTT. Its protein is CALGKLPPFRTEITDKLIF.

In its sample, this clone is medium-sized. The V gene is TRDV1, the J gene TRDJ1; 12 bases agree with TRDD3. The germline V gene has CDR1 TSWWSYY and CDR2 QGS. This CDR3 region has 20 residues. With 1 base clipped from V and 1 base from J, the junction kept 13 bases outside the gene matches. The CDR3 region has the DNA TGTGCTCTTGGGGAACACATAACCAGGTACTGGGGGATACTCACCGATAAACTCATCTTT. Translating gives CALGEHITRYWGILTDKLIF.

This clone occurred a few times. TCRdb attributes to this sequence the protein of a much larger clone, which differs from the DNA translation at residue 14; a read error is likely, and the protein displayed is translated from the DNA. This sequence joins TRDV1 and TRDJ1; 9 bases fit TRDD2. Germline V CDR1 and CDR2: TSWWSYY, QGS. CDR3 length equals 17 residues. J gave up 9 bases and V 3 bases, and 17 bases lay outside the gene matches. The CDR3 DNA reads TGTGCTCTTGGGGACCAACCCTTCCTACGTCTCTGGGGGGAACTCATCTTT. Translation gives CALGDQPFLRLWGELIF.

This clone occurred a few times. It differs at one base from a far larger clone, so likely a read error. The same CDR3 is also encoded by other DNA sequences in this sample. The chain recombines TRDV1 with TRDJ1, with 9 positions matching TRDD3. TCRdb does not report a J gene; here it was assigned by matching the DNA to germline references. This CDR3 region has 22 residues. The germline gives CDR1 TSWWSYY, CDR2 QGS. The CDR3 reads CALGEAALYIWGISFNTDKLIF. CDR3 nucleotide sequence: TGCGCTCTTGGGGAAGCGGCCCTCTATATCTGGGGGATTTCGTTTAACACCGATAAACTCATCTTT.

This clone has more than one count but fewer than ten. Only one base separates this from a far larger clonotype, so it likely reflects a read error. The identical CDR3 is also encoded by other nucleotide sequences in the sample. The chain recombines TRDV2 with TRDJ1; D might be TRDD3 (6 bases). TCRdb supplies no J gene; here it was assigned by aligning the nucleotide sequence to germline. Germline V gives CDR1 GEAIGNYY, CDR2 EKD. This CDR3 comprises 15 residues. Trimming cost V 0 bases and J 4 bases, with 14 bases left between them. The CDR3 protein is CACDTVGVPIDKLIF. The CDR3 DNA is TGTGCCTGTGACACCGTGGGGGTGCCTATCGATAAACTCATCTTT.

On this clone: TCRdb pairs this DNA with a much larger clone's protein that differs at residue 9, likely a read error; the protein shown was translated from the DNA. The chain joins TRDV1 to TRDJ1, with unresolved D. As TCRdb names no J gene, one was assigned here on the basis of a DNA match to germline. V lost 3 bases and J lost 0, with 26 bases in between. CDR1 and CDR2 from the germline V gene are TSWWSYY and QGS. This CDR3 has 20 amino acids. CDR3 sequence (DNA): TGTGCTCTTGGGGATTCGGGACACTCCGCGTCCGGGTGGTACACCGATAAACTCATCTTT. Translated: CALGDSGHSASGWYTDKLIF.

This clone was seen only a few times. TCRdb pairs this DNA with a much larger clone's protein that differs at residue 10, likely a read error; the protein shown was translated from the DNA. The DNA for the CDR3 is TGTGCCTGTGACACTCGGGGTCCCCCAGTGCATAAACTCATCTTT. Its translation is CACDTRGPPVHKLIF. V gene TRDV2 combines with J gene TRDJ1; D gene unclear. V lost 1 base and J lost 6, with 17 bases in between. The CDR3 is 15 residues long. Germline loops: CDR1 GEAIGNYY, CDR2 EKD.

Note on this clone: This DNA's translation and the protein TCRdb lists, from a much larger clone, do not match at residue 12, likely due to a read error; the protein shown is translated from the DNA. The chain couples TRDV1 to TRDJ1, with 12 positions matching TRDD3. No J gene was available from TCRdb, and it was assigned here by a germline match of the DNA. The CDR3 length is 20 residues. Germline CDR1 reads TSWWSYY; CDR2 reads QGS. The trim removed 7 bases at V and 0 bases at J, leaving 18 bases unmatched. The CDR3 DNA reads as TGTGCTCTTGATGCGGGGCCTTACTGGGGGATACACCCGTACACCGATAAACTCATCTTT. Translating it yields CALDAGPYWGIHPYTDKLIF.

Concerning this clone itself: This likely came from a read error, as a far larger clone is one base away. Other DNA sequences of this sample code for an identical CDR3. The rearrangement links TRDV3 to TRDJ1, with TRDD3 as a possible D gene (9 bases). This CDR3 comprises 22 residues. Germline-derived CDR1 and CDR2 are TVYSNPD and GDNSRS (reference sequence). The V and J ends lost 2 bases and 0 bases respectively, with 37 bases between them. Here the CDR3 DNA reads TGTGCCTTTTCTTCCTACGGCACCTTACTGGGGGACACGGTACCTCACACCGATAAACTCATCTTT. Translation: CAFSSYGTLLGDTVPHTDKLIF.

To note about this clone: Only one base separates this from a far larger clonotype, so it likely reflects a read error. The sample holds other DNA sequences that translate to the same CDR3. The V gene is TRDV3, the J gene TRDJ1, with 7 bases aligning to TRDD3. Since TCRdb gives no J gene, matching the DNA to germline was used here to assign it. Losses at the gene ends were 2 bases for V and 5 bases for J; bases not matched to a gene: 11. Germline CDR1 TVYSNPD, CDR2 GDNSRS (reference sequence). This CDR3 comprises 14 residues. The CDR3 loop is CAFFGGYAWDKLIF. For the CDR3, the DNA is TGTGCCTTTTTCGGAGGATACGCGTGGGATAAACTCATCTTT.

In the case of this clone: The protein given by TCRdb reflects a much larger clone and differs at residue 3 from this DNA's translation, likely from a read error; the protein shown is the DNA's translation. V usage is TRDV1 and J usage is TRDJ1; 8 bases agree with TRDD3. The J gene is not listed in TCRdb, so it was assigned here from a DNA match to germline. There are 24 residues in the CDR3. CDR1 and CDR2 from the germline V gene are TSWWSYY and QGS. CDR3 sequence: CAPGDLGIPSYFAGGPPYTDKLIF. The DNA for the CDR3 is TGTGCTCCTGGGGACCTTGGGATTCCGTCCTATTTCGCTGGGGGACCTCCTTACACCGATAAACTCATCTTT.

This chain connects TRAV38-2/DV8 to TRDJ1, with 13 bases aligning to TRDD3. TCRdb records no J gene; here it was assigned by comparing the DNA to germline. Germline CDR1 is TSESDYY and CDR2 is QEAYKQQN. The V gene end was trimmed by 0 bases and the J gene end by 2 bases; junction bases not matched to a gene: 13. The CDR3 runs 20 residues. The CDR3 region is CAYRSASLLGDTVRTDKLIF. The CDR3 DNA is TGTGCTTATAGGAGCGCGAGCCTACTGGGGGATACGGTTCGTACCGATAAACTCATCTTT.

As concerns this clone: TCRdb's protein, taken from a much larger clone, differs from this DNA's translation at residue 11, likely owing to a read error; the protein displayed comes from the DNA. V is TRDV1 and J is TRDJ1, with 10 bases identical to TRDD3. TCRdb leaves out the J gene; it was filled in here by matching the DNA to germline. Germline assignment: CDR1 TSWWSYY and CDR2 QGS. The junction had 29 bases not matched to a gene; V was cut back by 0 bases and J by 1 base. The CDR3 runs 25 residues. DNA of the CDR3: TGTGCTCTTGGGGAACTTTTCGGTCTGTCCCACTTCTGGGGGATAGAGCCCCGGGGCACCGATAAACTCATCTTT. This translates into CALGELFGLSHFWGIEPRGTDKLIF.

With respect to this clone: This DNA's translation differs at residue 13 from TCRdb's protein, which comes from a much larger clone; a read error is likely, and the protein shown is translated from the DNA. No J gene was assigned, while the V gene was called as TRDV3; TRDD3 was called by the table and not checked on the DNA. CDR1 and CDR2 (germline): TVYSNPD, GDNSRS (reference sequence). The CDR3 covers 14 residues. CDR3 bases: TGTGCCTTCAGGGGGGACACGTACACCGATAAACTCACCTTT. Residues: CAFRGDTYTDKLTF.

In this sample, this clone turned up many times. This probably arose from a read error, given a far larger clone one base away. The same CDR3 also results from other DNA sequences found in this sample. This sequence joins TRDV3 and TRDJ1; the match to TRDD3 covers 8 bases. Germline V CDR1 and CDR2: TVYSNPD, GDNSRS (reference sequence). This CDR3 is 20 amino acids long. Unmatched junction bases numbered 21, after V lost 0 bases and J lost 0 bases. The CDR3 reads CAFSPPTLTGGRPYTDKLIF. As DNA, the CDR3 is TGTGCCTTTAGTCCCCCTACCTTGACTGGGGGTAGACCGTACACCGATAAACTCATCTTT.

At least ten counts were recorded for this clone. This DNA's translation differs at residue 5 from TCRdb's protein, which comes from a much larger clone; a read error is likely, and the protein shown is translated from the DNA. The chain links TRDV2 to TRDJ1, with 10 bases aligning to TRDD3. The germline V gene has CDR1 GEAIGNYY and CDR2 EKD. The CDR3 is 15 residues long. J was trimmed by 8 bases and V by 3 bases; bases with no gene match: 11. CDR3 DNA: TGTGCCTGTGACGCGAGAGTACTGGGGGATGACAAACTCATCTTT. Amino acid sequence: CACDARVLGDDKLIF.